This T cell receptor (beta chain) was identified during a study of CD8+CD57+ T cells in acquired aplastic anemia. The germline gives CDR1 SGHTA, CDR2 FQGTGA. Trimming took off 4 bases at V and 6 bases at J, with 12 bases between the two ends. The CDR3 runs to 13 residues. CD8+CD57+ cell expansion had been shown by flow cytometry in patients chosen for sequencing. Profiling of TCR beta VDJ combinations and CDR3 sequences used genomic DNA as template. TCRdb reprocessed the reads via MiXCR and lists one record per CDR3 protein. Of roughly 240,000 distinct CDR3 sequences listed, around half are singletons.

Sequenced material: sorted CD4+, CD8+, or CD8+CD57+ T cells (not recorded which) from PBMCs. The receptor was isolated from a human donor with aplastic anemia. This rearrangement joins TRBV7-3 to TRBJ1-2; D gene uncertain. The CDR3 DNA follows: TGTGCCAGCAGCTCCGCCCTTGGAGATGGCTACACCTTC. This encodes CASSSALGDGYTF.